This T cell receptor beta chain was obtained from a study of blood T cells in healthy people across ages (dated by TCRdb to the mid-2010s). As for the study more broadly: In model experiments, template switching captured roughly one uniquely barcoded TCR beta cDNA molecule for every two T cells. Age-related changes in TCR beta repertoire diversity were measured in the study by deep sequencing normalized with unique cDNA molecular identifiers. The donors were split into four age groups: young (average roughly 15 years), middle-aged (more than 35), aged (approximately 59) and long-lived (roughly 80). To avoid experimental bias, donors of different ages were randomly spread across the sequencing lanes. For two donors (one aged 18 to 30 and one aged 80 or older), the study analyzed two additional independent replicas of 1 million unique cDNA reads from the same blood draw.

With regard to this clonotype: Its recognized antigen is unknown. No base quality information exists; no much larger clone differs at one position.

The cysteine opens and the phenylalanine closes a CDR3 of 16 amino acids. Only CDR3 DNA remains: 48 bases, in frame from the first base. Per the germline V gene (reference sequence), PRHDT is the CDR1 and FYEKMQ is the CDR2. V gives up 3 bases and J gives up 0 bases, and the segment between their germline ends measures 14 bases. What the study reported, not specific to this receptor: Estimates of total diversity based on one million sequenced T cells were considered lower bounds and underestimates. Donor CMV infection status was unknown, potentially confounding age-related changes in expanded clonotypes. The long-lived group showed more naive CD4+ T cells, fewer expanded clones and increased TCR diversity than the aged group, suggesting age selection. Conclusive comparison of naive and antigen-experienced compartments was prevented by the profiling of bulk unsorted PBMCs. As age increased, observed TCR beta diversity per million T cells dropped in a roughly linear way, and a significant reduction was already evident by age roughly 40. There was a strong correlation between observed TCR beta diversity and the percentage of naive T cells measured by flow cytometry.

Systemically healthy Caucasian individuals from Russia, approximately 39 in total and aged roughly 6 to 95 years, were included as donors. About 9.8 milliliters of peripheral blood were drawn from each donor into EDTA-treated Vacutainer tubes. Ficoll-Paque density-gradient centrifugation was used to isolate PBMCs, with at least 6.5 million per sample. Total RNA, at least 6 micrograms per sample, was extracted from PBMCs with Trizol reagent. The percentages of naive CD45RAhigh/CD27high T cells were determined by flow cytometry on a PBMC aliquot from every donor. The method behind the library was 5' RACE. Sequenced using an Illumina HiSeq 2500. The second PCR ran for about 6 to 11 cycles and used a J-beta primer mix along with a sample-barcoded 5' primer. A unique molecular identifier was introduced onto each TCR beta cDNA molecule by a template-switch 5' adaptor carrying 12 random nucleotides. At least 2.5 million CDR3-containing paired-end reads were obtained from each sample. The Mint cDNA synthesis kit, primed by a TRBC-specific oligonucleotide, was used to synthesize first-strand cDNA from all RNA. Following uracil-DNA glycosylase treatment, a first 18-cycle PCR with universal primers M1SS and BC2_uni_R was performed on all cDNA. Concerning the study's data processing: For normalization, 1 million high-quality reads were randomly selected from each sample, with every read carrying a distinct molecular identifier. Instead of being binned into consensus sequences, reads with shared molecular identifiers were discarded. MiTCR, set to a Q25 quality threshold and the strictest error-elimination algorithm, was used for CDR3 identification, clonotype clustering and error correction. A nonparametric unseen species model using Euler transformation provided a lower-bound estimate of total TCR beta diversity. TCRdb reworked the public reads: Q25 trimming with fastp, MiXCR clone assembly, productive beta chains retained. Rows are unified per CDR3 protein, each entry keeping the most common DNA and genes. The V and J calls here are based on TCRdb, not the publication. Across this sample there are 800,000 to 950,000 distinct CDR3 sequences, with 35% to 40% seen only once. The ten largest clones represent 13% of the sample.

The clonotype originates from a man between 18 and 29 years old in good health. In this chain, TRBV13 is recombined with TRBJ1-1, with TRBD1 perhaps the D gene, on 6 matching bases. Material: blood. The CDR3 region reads CASSFYQGSVNTEAFF. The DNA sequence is TGTGCCAGCAGCTTCTATCAGGGGTCCGTGAACACTGAAGCTTTCTTT. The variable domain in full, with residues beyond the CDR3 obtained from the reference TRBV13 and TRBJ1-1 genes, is AAGVIQSPRHLIKEKRETATLKCYPIPRHDTVYWYQQGPGQDPQFLISFYEKMQSDKGSIPDRFSAQQFSDYHSELNMSSLELGDSALYFCASSFYQGSVNTEAFFGQGTRLTVV.